A selection of T cell receptor beta chains follows, all from one sample in a study of T-cell reconstitution after alpha-beta-depleted transplantation in children. TCRdb ran MiXCR on the PCR reads and lists one entry per CDR3 protein. The sample has about 470,000 distinct CDR3 sequences, roughly two fifths seen once. This material consisted of PBMCs, taken before TCRalphabeta/CD19-depleted stem cell transplant. The receptors originated from a girl aged 2 to 9 with aplastic anemia, due to receive a stem cell transplant. Each CDR3 is given with its conserved first and last residue. D genes are given only for firm matches. Size values are once, few and many counts, or a class for expanded clones, and some rows have none.

d_gene: NA; v_gene: TRBV29-1; abundance: NA; len: 12; j_gene: TRBJ1-1; CDR3nt: TGCAGCGTTAGGGGCCTTAACACTGAAGCTTTCTTT; CDR3aa: CSVRGLNTEAFF
d_gene: TRBD2; v_gene: TRBV29-1; abundance: NA; len: 18; j_gene: TRBJ2-2; CDR3nt: TGCAGCGTTCTTATTCAGGCGGGAGCGGTTCGGTATGCCGGGGAGCTGTTTTTT; CDR3aa: CSVLIQAGAVRYAGELFF
d_gene: TRBD2; v_gene: TRBV10-3; abundance: NA; len: 18; j_gene: TRBJ2-7; CDR3nt: TGTGCCATCAGTACCTCTCTCGGACTAGCGGGGGAGTCCTACGAGCAGTACTTC; CDR3aa: CAISTSLGLAGESYEQYF
d_gene: NA; v_gene: TRBV15; abundance: NA; len: 15; j_gene: TRBJ1-1; CDR3nt: TGTGCCACCAGCAGAGATTACTCCCCCGAGGCTGAAGCTTTCTTT; CDR3aa: CATSRDYSPEAEAFF
d_gene: NA; v_gene: TRBV5-1; abundance: few; len: 15; j_gene: TRBJ2-1; CDR3nt: TGCGCCAGCAGCTTTATCGGGACTGGACACAATGAGCAGTTCTTC; CDR3aa: CASSFIGTGHNEQFF
d_gene: NA; v_gene: TRBV6-1; abundance: NA; len: 15; j_gene: TRBJ2-1; CDR3nt: TGTGCCAGCAGTCTCTTCCAGGGTGATGACAATGAGCAGTTCTTC; CDR3aa: CASSLFQGDDNEQFF
d_gene: NA; v_gene: TRBV5-1; abundance: NA; len: 14; j_gene: TRBJ2-1; CDR3nt: TGCGCCAGCAGCTTGCAACAGGGGAGGAATGAGCAGTTCTTC; CDR3aa: CASSLQQGRNEQFF
d_gene: TRBD2; v_gene: TRBV6-5; abundance: many; len: 17; j_gene: TRBJ2-3; CDR3nt: TGTGCCAGCAGTTACTCCTCTAGCGGGAGAGGCACAGATACGCAGTATTTT; CDR3aa: CASSYSSSGRGTDTQYF
d_gene: TRBD1; v_gene: TRBV28; abundance: once; len: 14; j_gene: TRBJ2-3; CDR3nt: TGTGCCAGCAGTAAGGACAGGAAAACAGATACGCAGTATTTT; CDR3aa: CASSKDRKTDTQYF
d_gene: TRBD2; v_gene: TRBV4-2; abundance: NA; len: 20; j_gene: TRBJ2-2; CDR3nt: TGTGCCAGCAGCAAAACAGGAAGGACTAGCGGGAGGGCCTTTCCCGGGGAGCTGTTTTTT; CDR3aa: CASSKTGRTSGRAFPGELFF
d_gene: NA; v_gene: TRBV12-3/TRBV12-4; abundance: many; len: 16; j_gene: TRBJ2-2; CDR3nt: TGTGCCAGCATTCCCACCGGGACCCCGATGACCGGGGAGCTGTTTTTT; CDR3aa: CASIPTGTPMTGELFF
d_gene: NA; v_gene: TRBV10-3; abundance: NA; len: 17; j_gene: TRBJ2-7; CDR3nt: TGTGCCATCAGTGAGTCGTTTATAACGGGAGCCCCGTACGAGCAGTACTTC; CDR3aa: CAISESFITGAPYEQYF
d_gene: TRBD2; v_gene: TRBV29-1; abundance: NA; len: 13; j_gene: TRBJ2-7; CDR3nt: TGCAGCGTTGTTACTAGCGGGAACTACGAGCAGTACTTC; CDR3aa: CSVVTSGNYEQYF
d_gene: NA; v_gene: TRBV11-2; abundance: many; len: 15; j_gene: TRBJ1-1; CDR3nt: TGTGCCAGCAGCTTAGCTTCGGGGGGGCTAACTGAAGCTTTCTTT; CDR3aa: CASSLASGGLTEAFF